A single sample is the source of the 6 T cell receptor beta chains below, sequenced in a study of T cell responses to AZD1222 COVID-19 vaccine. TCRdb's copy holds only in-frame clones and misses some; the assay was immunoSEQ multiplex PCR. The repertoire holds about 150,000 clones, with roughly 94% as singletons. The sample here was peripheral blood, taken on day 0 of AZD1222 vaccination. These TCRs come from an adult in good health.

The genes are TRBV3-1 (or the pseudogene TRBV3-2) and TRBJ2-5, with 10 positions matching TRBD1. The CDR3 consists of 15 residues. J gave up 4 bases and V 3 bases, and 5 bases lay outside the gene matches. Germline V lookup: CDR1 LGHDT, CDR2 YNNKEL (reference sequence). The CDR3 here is CASSHRDRGLETQYF. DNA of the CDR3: TGTGCCAGCAGCCACCGGGACAGGGGTTTAGAGACCCAGTACTTC.

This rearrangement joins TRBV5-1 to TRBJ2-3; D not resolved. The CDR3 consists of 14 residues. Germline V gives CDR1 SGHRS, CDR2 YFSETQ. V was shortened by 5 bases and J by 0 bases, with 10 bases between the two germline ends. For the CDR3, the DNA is TGCGCCAGCAGTTACGACGATAGCACAGATACGCAGTATTTT. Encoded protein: CASSYDDSTDTQYF.

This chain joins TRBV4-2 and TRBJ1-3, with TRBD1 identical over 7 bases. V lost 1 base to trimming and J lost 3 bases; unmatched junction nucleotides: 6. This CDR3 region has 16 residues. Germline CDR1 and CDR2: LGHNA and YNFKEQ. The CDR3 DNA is TGTGCCAGCAGCCAAGTGTACAGGGGTAGTGGAAACACCATATATTTT. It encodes CASSQVYRGSGNTIYF.

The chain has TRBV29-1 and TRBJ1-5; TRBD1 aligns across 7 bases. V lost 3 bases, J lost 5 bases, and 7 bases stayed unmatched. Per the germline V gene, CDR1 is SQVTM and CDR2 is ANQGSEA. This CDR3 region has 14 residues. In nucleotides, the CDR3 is TGCAGCGTTGAGCGGGGAAGGGGGCATCAGCCCCAGCATTTT. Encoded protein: CSVERGRGHQPQHF.

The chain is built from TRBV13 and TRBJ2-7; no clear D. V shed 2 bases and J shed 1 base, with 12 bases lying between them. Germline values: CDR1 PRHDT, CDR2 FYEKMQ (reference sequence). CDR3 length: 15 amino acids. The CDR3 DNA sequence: TGTGCCAGCAGCTTAAGGATGGCACCTTCCTACGAGCAGTACGTC. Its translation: CASSLRMAPSYEQYV.

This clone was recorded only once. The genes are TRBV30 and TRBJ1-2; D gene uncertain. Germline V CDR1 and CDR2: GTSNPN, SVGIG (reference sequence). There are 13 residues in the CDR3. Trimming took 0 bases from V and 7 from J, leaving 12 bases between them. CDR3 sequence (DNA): TGTGCCTGGAGTGTACCTGAGAGTCCTGGCTACACCTTC. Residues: CAWSVPESPGYTF. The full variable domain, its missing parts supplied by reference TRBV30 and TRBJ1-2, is SQTIHQWPATLVQPVGSPLSLECTVEGTSNPNLYWYRQAAGRGLQLLFYSVGIGQISSEVPQNLSASRPQDRQFILSSKKLLLSDSGFYLCAWSVPESPGYTFGSGTRLTVV.